The 30 T cell receptor beta chains presented below share a single source sample, sequenced in a study of breast tumors, draining lymph nodes, adjacent tissues. Breast cancer patients provided tissue from their axillary draining lymph nodes. One entry per CDR3 protein, called by TCRdb with MiXCR from the multiplex PCR reads. The sample yields roughly 100,000 distinct CDR3 sequences, less than 40% seen once. Sequenced: axillary lymph node tissue. These receptors were taken from a female donor with breast cancer. Some clones in this sample may be carry-over from other donors' samples.

For this clonotype: The junction departs from the called germline gene at one end, perhaps through a read error. V gene TRBV6-4 combines with J gene TRBJ2-1, with D possibly TRBD2 on 5 matching bases. From germline, CDR1 is MRHNA and CDR2 SNTAGT. CDR3 length: 15 residues. As DNA, the CDR3 is TGTGCCAGCAGTGCGGTAGTGGGAGTTTGGAATGAGCAATTCTTC. Translation: CASSAVVGVWNEQFF.

This clonotype has at least ten counts. The V gene is TRBV6-5, the J gene TRBJ1-5; D is possibly TRBD1 (6 bases). The V gene's germline CDR1 is MNHEY and CDR2 SVGAGI. The CDR3 is 16 amino acids. V was cut by 6 bases and J by 4 bases, with 19 bases left in between. The CDR3 sequence: CASRRTQTGVNQPQHF. CDR3 sequence (DNA): TGTGCCAGCAGGAGGACCCAGACAGGCGTAAATCAGCCCCAGCATTTT.

About this clonotype itself: Being one base from a much bigger clone, this may be a read error. V gene TRBV7-3 combines with J gene TRBJ2-1; D may correspond to TRBD1 or TRBD2 (6 bases each). Germline CDR1 reads SGHTA; CDR2 reads FQGTGA. The CDR3 covers 15 residues. DNA of the CDR3: TGTGCCAGCAGCTACCGCTCGGGGGCATACAATGAGCAGCTCTTC. Protein sequence: CASSYRSGAYNEQLF.

Details on this clonotype: A much larger clone sits a single nucleotide away, making a read error possible. The rearrangement joins TRBV6-2 or TRBV6-3 to TRBJ1-2; possibly TRBD1 for D (6 bases). The CDR3 spans 12 residues. CDR1 and CDR2 (germline): MNHEY, SVGEGT. The CDR3 sequence: CASKEGVDGYAF. CDR3 nucleotide sequence: TGTGCCAGCAAGGAGGGGGTTGATGGCTACGCCTTC.

In its sample, this clonotype was seen many times. The chain carries TRBV7-2 and TRBJ2-1; 9 bases fit TRBD2. The CDR3 contains 15 residues. The V segment lost 5 bases and the J segment 4 bases; nucleotides outside the gene matches: 6. Germline V gene sequence: CDR1 SGHTA, CDR2 FQGNSA. Here the CDR3 DNA reads TGTGCCAGCAGCGTTAGCGGGAGTTTTTACAATGAGCAGTTCTTC. The encoded protein is CASSVSGSFYNEQFF.

This clonotype was seen more than once but under ten times. The rearrangement uses TRBV6-2 or TRBV6-3 and TRBJ2-4; 7 bases are shared with TRBD1. Germline V gene data show CDR1 as MNHEY and CDR2 as SVGEGT. CDR3 size: 17 residues. V lost 5 bases and J lost 6; bases outside the gene matches: 16. CDR3 protein: CASSKSRQGMKGNIQYF. The CDR3 DNA sequence: TGTGCCAGCAGTAAATCCCGACAGGGAATGAAGGGAAACATTCAGTACTTC.

This clonotype was counted many times. V is TRBV27 and J is TRBJ1-5; a possible D gene is TRBD1 (6 bases). Trimming took 6 bases from V and 4 from J, leaving 10 bases between them. There are 13 residues in the CDR3. CDR1 and CDR2 (germline): MNHEY, SMNVEV (reference sequence). The CDR3 loop is CASSGTPNQPQHF. In DNA, the CDR3 is TGTGCCAGCAGCGGGACACCGAATCAGCCCCAGCATTTT.

This sequence joins TRBV5-6 and TRBJ1-4, with D maybe TRBD1 (5 bases). V was trimmed by 4 bases and J by 8 bases, leaving 18 bases between them. The CDR3 is made up of 15 amino acids. Per germline, CDR1 SGHDT and CDR2 YYEEEE. The CDR3 protein is CASSDSTVGNEKLFF. The CDR3 nucleotides read TGTGCCAGCAGCGACTCGACAGTCGGTAACGAAAAACTGTTTTTT.

A remark on this clonotype: This may come from a read error, since a much larger clone is one base off. J is TRBJ1-4 and V is TRBV6-1; D perhaps matches TRBD1 (6 bases). The CDR3 has 17 amino acids. Germline CDR1 reads MNHNS; CDR2 reads SASEGT. CDR3 region: CACRGAGRVTGNEKLFF. For the CDR3, the DNA is TGTGCCTGCAGAGGGGCCGGGAGGGTAACAGGGAATGAAAAACTGTTTTTT.

The rearrangement links TRBV7-9 to TRBJ2-2; TRBD1 matches at 8 bases. Germline V gene lookup returns CDR1 SEHNR and CDR2 FQNEAQ (reference sequence). With V trimmed by 1 base and J by 1 base, 11 bases remained unmatched. This CDR3 is 19 amino acids long. The CDR3 region is CASSLESQGARGNTGELFF. For the CDR3, the DNA is TGTGCCAGCAGCTTAGAATCTCAGGGGGCGCGGGGGAACACCGGGGAGCTGTTTTTT.

The V and J genes are TRBV28 and TRBJ2-1; 11 nucleotides align to TRBD2. The V segment lost 5 bases and the J segment 8 bases; nucleotides outside the gene matches: 8. CDR3 size: 15 residues. Germline V gene sequence: CDR1 MDHEN, CDR2 SYDVKM. The chain's CDR3 is CASSRTSGRTDEQFF. The CDR3 coding sequence is TGTGCCAGCAGTCGAACTAGCGGGAGAACCGATGAGCAGTTCTTC.

Note on this clonotype: This clone may be a read error of a much larger clone one base away. This chain joins TRBV11-2 and TRBJ1-6, with a possible D match to TRBD1 (5 bases). In germline, CDR1 is SGHAT, CDR2 FQNNGV. The CDR3 runs 14 residues. Trimming removed 4 bases from V and 9 bases from J, with 13 bases in between. CDR3 in amino acids: CASSSGLQASPLHF. In DNA, the CDR3 is TGTGCCAGCAGCTCAGGGCTACAGGCTTCACCCCTCCACTTT.

This clonotype was seen many times. J is TRBJ2-2 and V is TRBV7-3; D is unresolved. This CDR3 spans 13 amino acids. Germline loops: CDR1 SGHTA, CDR2 FQGTGA. V was cut by 5 bases and J by 6 bases, with 10 bases left in between. CDR3 nucleotides: TGTGCCAGCAGCCCCCATATAGCCGGGGAGCTGTTTTTT. This sequence encodes CASSPHIAGELFF.

The CDR3 region has the DNA TGTGCCAGCAGCTTGGAGGGACACTATAGTTCGCCCCTCCACTTT. Its translation is CASSLEGHYSSPLHF. V and J are TRBV5-5 and TRBJ1-6; weak D call: TRBD1 (6 bases). The CDR3 contains 15 residues. Germline V CDR1 and CDR2: SGHKS, YYEKEE (reference sequence). Deletions cut 0 bases from V and 13 bases from J, with 17 bases between.

Concerning this clonotype itself: The junction shows a germline mismatch at one end, possibly a read error. The DNA for the CDR3 is TGCGCCAGTAGCTTGGTGACAGGGTCTAAGTATGGCTACACCTTC. Its protein is CASSLVTGSKYGYTF. The V call is TRBV5-1, the J call TRBJ1-2; TRBD1 matches 7 bases. Germline V CDR1 and CDR2: SGHRS, YFSETQ. This CDR3 is 15 amino acids long.

In this sample, this clonotype turned up many times. The V and J genes are TRBV6-5 and TRBJ2-1; 12 bases match TRBD2. The CDR3 length is 19 residues. Germline CDR1 and CDR2: MNHEY and SVGAGI. V shed 6 bases and J 1 base; nucleotides not matched to a gene: 13. Here the CDR3 DNA reads TGTGCCAGCAGGTCTCCCGGGACTAGCGGGCTTGGTTCCTACAATGAGCAGTTCTTC. Protein sequence: CASRSPGTSGLGSYNEQFF.

This clonotype showed up many times. The rearrangement uses TRBV20-1 and TRBJ2-4, with D perhaps being TRBD1 or TRBD2 (5 bases each). V was trimmed by 5 bases and J by 3 bases, leaving 17 bases between them. CDR3 length: 15 amino acids. Looked up from germline, CDR1 is DFQATT and CDR2 is SNEGSKA (reference sequence). The CDR3 loop is CSAPRAGKVKNIQYF. In nucleotides, the CDR3 is TGCAGTGCTCCGAGGGCAGGGAAGGTCAAAAACATTCAGTACTTC.

This clonotype was detected many times. This chain links TRBV18 with TRBJ2-5, with 8 nucleotides matching TRBD1. V was clipped by 1 base and J by 4 bases; unmatched bases: 11. The CDR3 length is 17 residues. Germline CDR1 KGHSH, CDR2 LQKENI. For the CDR3, the DNA is TGTGCCAGCTCACCACGGGCCGCAGGGGGCGCGGGAGAGACCCAGTACTTC. Amino acid sequence: CASSPRAAGGAGETQYF.

This clonotype was detected many times. J is TRBJ1-2 and V is TRBV19; the match to TRBD1 covers 7 bases. CDR3 length: 13 residues. CDR1 LNHDA and CDR2 SQIVND come from the germline V gene (reference sequence). V dropped 3 bases and J dropped 6; count of bases not matched to a gene: 4. CDR3 nucleotide sequence: TGTGCCAGTAGTATCGGACAGGCGCATGGCTACACCTTC. Its protein product is CASSIGQAHGYTF. Combining the CDR3 with reference TRBV19 and TRBJ1-2 gives the whole variable domain DGGITQSPKYLFRKEGQNVTLSCEQNLNHDAMYWYRQDPGQGLRLIYYSQIVNDFQKGDIAEGYSVSREKKESFPLTVTSAQKNPTAFYLCASSIGQAHGYTFGSGTRLTVV.

This clonotype was detected many times. The CDR3 sequence: CASNPGAEETQYF. The CDR3 region has the DNA TGTGCCAGCAACCCAGGCGCCGAGGAGACCCAGTACTTC. The chain carries TRBV6-5 and TRBJ2-5, with D unresolved. This CDR3 region has 13 residues. Per germline, CDR1 MNHEY and CDR2 SVGAGI. V was cut by 7 bases and J by 5 bases, with 14 bases left in between.

This clonotype came up many times. This chain links TRBV5-5 with TRBJ1-2; 9 nucleotides align to TRBD1. Germline V lookup: CDR1 SGHKS, CDR2 YYEKEE (reference sequence). The V and J ends lost 1 base and 4 bases, in that order; junction bases with no gene match: 5. This CDR3 spans 15 amino acids. CDR3 sequence: CASSLNRGQVYGYTF. In DNA, the CDR3 is TGTGCCAGCAGCTTGAACAGGGGGCAGGTCTATGGCTACACCTTC.

In the case of this clonotype: Mismatch with germline at one junction end may stem from a read error. The J gene is TRBJ2-7, the V gene TRBV6-5; 13 nucleotides match TRBD2. The CDR3 contains 16 residues. CDR1 and CDR2 (germline): MNHEY, SVGAGI. In DNA form, the CDR3 reads TGTGCCAGCATTCGGACTAGCGGGAGTTACTCCTACGAACAGTACTTC. Its translation is CASIRTSGSYSYEQYF.

This clonotype was seen more than once but under ten times. A much more abundant neighbour one base away suggests this may be a read error. The chain is built from TRBV5-4 and TRBJ2-5; possible D gene TRBD2, 6 bases. Germline CDR1 and CDR2: SGHNT and YYREEE (reference sequence). The ends were cut back, 0 bases at V and 1 base at J, with 16 bases in the middle. The CDR3 extends over 17 amino acids. Written as DNA, the CDR3 is TGTGCCAGCAGCTTGGTGGGACCGGGAGTCTCCCAAGAGACCCAGTACTTC. It specifies CASSLVGPGVSQETQYF.

At least ten counts were recorded for this clonotype. This chain links TRBV6-1 with TRBJ2-7; 14 bases fit TRBD2. Germline assignment: CDR1 MNHNS and CDR2 SASEGT. The CDR3 contains 14 residues. V gave up 6 bases and J gave up 3 bases; unmatched junction bases: 1. Here the CDR3 reads CASRGLAGGYEQYF. Here the CDR3 DNA reads TGTGCCAGCAGAGGACTAGCGGGAGGCTACGAGCAGTACTTC.

As for this clonotype: A read error is possible here, since a much larger clone lies one base away. The rearrangement links TRBV7-2 to TRBJ2-1; D is unresolved. Germline V gene sequence: CDR1 SGHTA, CDR2 FQGNSA. This CDR3 has 15 residues. The chain's CDR3 is CASSLGQWVYNEQLF. The CDR3 nucleotides are TGTGCCAGCAGCTTAGGTCAGTGGGTTTACAATGAGCAGCTCTTC.

This clonotype was detected a few times. The chain links TRBV20-1 to TRBJ1-2; D is ambiguous. The V gene's germline CDR1 is DFQATT and CDR2 SNEGSKA (reference sequence). V shed 4 bases and J shed 3 bases, with 0 bases lying between them. This CDR3 spans 9 amino acids. This chain's CDR3 is CSANYGYTF. DNA for the CDR3: TGCAGTGCTAACTATGGCTACACCTTC.

A few counts support this clonotype. A read error may explain this, as a much larger clone is one base away. V gene TRBV5-8 combines with J gene TRBJ2-7; D perhaps matches TRBD2 (5 bases). The length of the CDR3 is 16 residues. Trimming took off 4 bases at V and 2 bases at J, with 19 bases between the two ends. Germline CDR1 reads SGHTS; CDR2 reads YDEGEE. For the CDR3, the DNA is TGTGCCAGCAGCCGGGTGGAGGCGGCCCTCACCTACGAGCAGTACTTC. Translation: CASSRVEAALTYEQYF.

V and J are TRBV28 and TRBJ1-4; 9 bases match TRBD1. With 7 bases clipped from V and 7 bases from J, the junction kept 10 bases outside the gene matches. The CDR3 contains 15 residues. The germline gives CDR1 MDHEN, CDR2 SYDVKM. CDR3 coding DNA: TGTGCCAGCACTAATTCCGGGACAGGGACTGAAAAACTGTTTTTT. Translation gives CASTNSGTGTEKLFF.

This clonotype was found many times. This rearrangement joins TRBV6-5 to TRBJ1-2, with TRBD1 matching over 7 bases. CDR3 length: 16 amino acids. The V segment lost 2 bases and the J segment 0 bases; nucleotides outside the gene matches: 6. CDR1 and CDR2 from the germline V gene are MNHEY and SVGAGI. The CDR3 DNA sequence: TGTGCCAGCAGTTACCGAACGGGACAGCCTAACTATGGCTACACCTTC. Amino acids: CASSYRTGQPNYGYTF.

This clonotype appeared a few times. The chain combines TRBV28 with TRBJ2-1; unclear D gene. Trimming stripped 5 bases from V and 5 bases from J, with 13 bases between. CDR1 is MDHEN, CDR2 SYDVKM, per germline. The CDR3 is 14 residues long. The CDR3 DNA reads as TGTGCCAGCAGTGTCCGACTGACAAACAATGAGCAGTTCTTC. It yields the protein CASSVRLTNNEQFF.